Listed below are T cell receptor beta chains from one sample, sequenced in a study of early stage breast cancer tumors. TCRdb's table, derived via immunoSEQ multiplex PCR, lists solely in-frame clones and lacks some. Of 25,000 to 35,000 clones listed, about 60% are singletons. The sample consisted of breast tumor tissue. The receptor source for this set is a person aged 45-60 years with breast cancer. The CDR3 runs from the conserved cysteine through the conserved F or W. The D gene is left open where the match is weak. Part of the rows lack a size; the others show once, few, many or a class for expanded clones.

-	TRBV6-1	-	TRBJ1-1	TGTGCCAGCAGTGAAAGCGTTTATATGAACACTGAAGCTTTCTTT	CASSESVYMNTEAFF
few	TRBV10-3	-	TRBJ1-1	TGTGCCATCAGTGACTATCCAGGCCCAAGCACTGAAGCTTTCTTT	CAISDYPGPSTEAFF
-	TRBV29-1	-	TRBJ2-7	TGCAGCGTTCTCTCTCCGCGACGCCGGAGCAACGAGCAGTACTTC	CSVLSPRRRSNEQYF
-	TRBV7-2	-	TRBJ2-1	TGTGCCAGCAGTCCTTTAGCGCATAGCTCCTACAATGAGCAGTTCTTC	CASSPLAHSSYNEQFF
few	TRBV29-1	-	TRBJ1-1	TGCAGCGTAAGGGGGGGGACGTACACTGAAGCTTTCTTT	CSVRGGTYTEAFF
-	TRBV6-1	TRBD1	TRBJ2-1	TGTGCCAGCAGTTCGCGACAGGGGGCTGAGGAGCAGTTCTTC	CASSSRQGAEEQFF
-	TRBV7-8	-	TRBJ2-7	TGTGCCAGCAGCCCCGGGGCTAGCGCCACCTACGAGCAGTACTTC	CASSPGASATYEQYF
-	TRBV29-1	TRBD1	TRBJ1-2	TGCAGCGCCGCTGGGGACAGGGGGCCTGGCTACACCTTC	CSAAGDRGPGYTF
-	TRBV5-8	-	TRBJ1-2	TGTGCCAGCAGCTGTACATGTCTTAGGGTTAACTATGGCTACACCTTC	CASSCTCLRVNYGYTF
-	TRBV5-1	-	TRBJ2-7	TGCGCCAGTGGCACGGGGCCGGGGACTTACGAGCAGTACTTC	CASGTGPGTYEQYF
few	TRBV19	TRBD1	TRBJ1-5	TGTGCCAGTAGTTTCACAGGGGGGAGTCAGCCCCAGCATTTT	CASSFTGGSQPQHF
-	TRBV11-1	-	TRBJ2-2	TGTGCCAGCAGCTGGGACGGCACCGGGGAGCTGTTTTTT	CASSWDGTGELFF
-	TRBV6-6	-	TRBJ2-1	TGTGCCAGCAGTTACTCGGAGTACAATGAGCAGTTCTTC	CASSYSEYNEQFF
-	TRBV5-1	TRBD1	TRBJ2-5	TGCGCCAGCAGCCGGGACAGGGCTAAGACCCAGTACTTC	CASSRDRAKTQYF
-	TRBV15	TRBD1	TRBJ1-3	TGTGCCACCAGCCGAGGAGGAGGACAGGTCGGAAACACCATATATTTT	CATSRGGGQVGNTIYF
few	TRBV27	-	TRBJ2-5	TGTGCCAGCGGCCCGACTCAGGGGCAAGAGACCCAGTACTTC	CASGPTQGQETQYF
-	TRBV7-3	-	TRBJ2-3	TGTGCCAGCAGCCCAAGTGGGAGTGTGACAGATACGCAGTATTTT	CASSPSGSVTDTQYF
medium-sized	TRBV7-2	-	TRBJ1-3	TGTGCCAGCATGGGGACGAGGGGAAACACCATATATTTT	CASMGTRGNTIYF
-	TRBV4-2	-	TRBJ2-1	TGTGCCAGCAGGCAAAGCTCCTACAATGAGCAGTTCTTC	CASRQSSYNEQFF
-	TRBV30	TRBD1	TRBJ1-5	TGTGCCTGGAGCAGGGGGGATGGCCAGCCCCAGCATTTT	CAWSRGDGQPQHF
once	TRBV4-1	-	TRBJ2-1	TGCGCCAGCAGCCAAGATTTGATAGCCAATGAGCAGTTCTTC	CASSQDLIANEQFF
few	TRBV7-9	-	TRBJ2-5	TGTGCCAGCAGCTTAGCGGGTCACCAAGAGACCCAGTACTTC	CASSLAGHQETQYF
-	TRBV5-5	-	TRBJ1-2	TGTGCCAGCAGCTTGGGGGTGGACACTGGCTACACCTTC	CASSLGVDTGYTF
-	TRBV19	-	TRBJ2-7	TGTGCCAGTAGTATCGCAAGCGGACCCTACGAGCAGTACTTC	CASSIASGPYEQYF
-	TRBV19	-	TRBJ2-4	TGTGCCAGTAGTTCAATAGCGGAGGCGGACATTCAGTACTTC	CASSSIAEADIQYF
few	TRBV7-3	TRBD2	TRBJ2-1	TGTGCCAGCAGCTCTAACCCTAGCGGGGCGGGCGGTGAGCAGTTCTTC	CASSSNPSGAGGEQFF
-	TRBV11-2	TRBD2	TRBJ2-7	TGTGCCAGCAGCCTAGCGGCTGCCGGACAAAGGCTCAACGAGCAGTACTTC	CASSLAAAGQRLNEQYF
-	TRBV7-6	TRBD2	TRBJ2-3	TGTGCCAGCAGCCAGACTAGCGCGGCAGATACGCAGTATTTT	CASSQTSAADTQYF